A single sample is the source of the 13 T cell receptor beta chains below, sequenced in a study of beta chain features in type 1 diabetes (dated by TCRdb to 2017 to 2018). What the study reported, not specific to this receptor: A moderate but significant shortening of TCRB CDR3 length was observed in type 1 diabetes patients in all four CD4+ subsets.

The library was made by the immunoSEQ multiplex PCR assay. The entire amount of isolated RNA was reverse transcribed using the High Capacity cDNA Reverse Transcription Kit, so the sequenced TCRB transcripts were expressed ones. TCRdb provides this immuneACCESS table in a form limited to in-frame rearrangements. Some clones are lacking; in checked studies, under half of them reflect an unresolved V gene, and why the rest are absent is not known. This sample gives 95,000 to 150,000 clones in total; around 17% of them show up just once. The leading ten clones occupy approximately 2.3% of the sample. These TCRs' antigens remain unknown. Sequenced sample: central memory CD4+ T cells from blood. All receptors come from a young man with type 1 diabetes.

This clone was recorded a few times. The chain uses TRBV11-2 and TRBJ2-7, with 9 positions matching TRBD1. Germline values: CDR1 SGHAT, CDR2 FQNNGV. Losses at the gene ends were 3 bases for V and 2 bases for J; bases not matched to a gene: 8. The CDR3 has 16 amino acids. For the CDR3, the DNA is TGTGCCAGCAGCTTGGCCACGGGACAGGGCACCTACGAGCAGTACTTC. Translated, it gives CASSLATGQGTYEQYF.

This clone has more than one count but fewer than ten. The chain recombines TRBV28 with TRBJ2-2; D remains ambiguous. Deletions cut 7 bases from V and 0 bases from J, with 9 bases between. Germline CDR1 is MDHEN and CDR2 is SYDVKM. The CDR3 sequence is 14 residues long. CDR3 region: CASIGGSNTGELFF. The CDR3 bases are TGTGCCAGCATAGGCGGATCGAACACCGGGGAGCTGTTTTTT. The entire variable domain, with the rest obtained from reference TRBV28 and TRBJ2-2, is as follows: DVKVTQSSRYLVKRTGEKVFLECVQDMDHENMFWYRQDPGLGLRLIYFSYDVKMKEKGDIPEGYSVSREKKERFSLILESASTNQTSMYLCASIGGSNTGELFFGEGSRLTVL.

This clone was observed a few times. A much larger clone differs from this one at a single base, so this may be a read error. J is TRBJ2-5 and V is TRBV4-2; 16 bases fit TRBD2. Germline loops: CDR1 LGHNA, CDR2 YNFKEQ. Unmatched junction bases numbered 1, after V lost 0 bases and J lost 6 bases. The CDR3 covers 16 residues. CDR3 sequence (DNA): TGTGCCAGCAGCCAAGAGGGACTAGCGGGGGGGCAGACCCAGTACTTC. Residues: CASSQEGLAGGQTQYF.

This clone was seen a handful of times. This chain connects TRBV19 to TRBJ2-4; possible D gene TRBD1, 5 bases. CDR3 length: 16 residues. Germline V gene lookup returns CDR1 LNHDA and CDR2 SQIVND (reference sequence). V was shortened by 4 bases and J by 3 bases, with 16 bases between the two germline ends. For the CDR3, the DNA is TGTGCCAGTAGTAAGTCTTCAGGGCACGGCAAAAACATTCAGTACTTC. As protein: CASSKSSGHGKNIQYF. Looking up the rest from reference TRBV19 and TRBJ2-4 gives the full variable domain: DGGITQSPKYLFRKEGQNVTLSCEQNLNHDAMYWYRQDPGQGLRLIYYSQIVNDFQKGDIAEGYSVSREKKESFPLTVTSAQKNPTAFYLCASSKSSGHGKNIQYFGAGTRLSVL.

This clone was counted only a few times. V and J are TRBV7-9 and TRBJ1-1; D ambiguous. The CDR3 is made up of 12 amino acids. The germline V and J ends were trimmed by 2 bases and 5 bases, with 6 bases remaining between them. The germline V gene has CDR1 SEHNR and CDR2 FQNEAQ (reference sequence). CDR3 DNA: TGTGCCAGCAGCTTACAGCAAACTGAAGCTTTCTTT. Its protein is CASSLQQTEAFF.

The chain recombines TRBV6-5 with TRBJ2-5; no clear D. CDR1 and CDR2 from the germline V gene are MNHEY and SVGAGI. The CDR3 consists of 13 residues. V dropped 2 bases and J dropped 5 bases, with 9 bases sitting between them. This CDR3 is CASSYTEWETQYF. The CDR3 DNA reads as TGTGCCAGCAGTTACACTGAGTGGGAGACCCAGTACTTC.

The chain joins TRBV5-7 to TRBJ1-4, with D perhaps TRBD1 (6 bases). TRBV5-7 is known as an ORF, though its function is uncertain. V was cut by 3 bases and J by 0 bases, with 12 bases left in between. This CDR3 contains 16 residues. In DNA, the CDR3 is TGTGCCAGCAGCTGTACCAGGGGTGCAACTAATGAAAAACTGTTTTTT. This translates into CASSCTRGATNEKLFF.

The chain employs TRBV7-2 and TRBJ2-4; D gene unclear. Deletions cut 5 bases from V and 0 bases from J, with 17 bases between. This CDR3 region has 17 residues. Germline loops: CDR1 SGHTA, CDR2 FQGNSA. The CDR3 nucleotides are TGTGCCAGCAGCATAGACGTGGCTGCCCAAGCCAAAAACATTCAGTACTTC. It codes for CASSIDVAAQAKNIQYF.

The chain is built from TRBV4-2 and TRBJ2-2; weak D call: TRBD2 (5 bases). Trimming shortened V by 0 bases and J by 8 bases, and 16 bases separated the two germline ends. The CDR3 extends over 16 amino acids. Germline V lookup: CDR1 LGHNA, CDR2 YNFKEQ. The CDR3 sequence is CASSQETGLREGELFF. The DNA of the CDR3 is TGTGCCAGCAGCCAAGAGACGGGCCTTCGGGAAGGGGAGCTGTTTTTT.

This clone turned up a few times. V gene TRBV11-2 combines with J gene TRBJ1-4, with D hard to call. The CDR3 is 17 residues long. Germline V CDR1 and CDR2: SGHAT, FQNNGV. V was pared by 5 bases and J by 4 bases, with 20 bases between. CDR3 in DNA: TGTGCCAGCAGCCCGGTGTTCGGGCCTGCGGATAATGAAAAACTGTTTTTT. Its translation is CASSPVFGPADNEKLFF. The entire variable domain, with the rest obtained from reference TRBV11-2 and TRBJ1-4, is as follows: EAGVAQSPRYKIIEKRQSVAFWCNPISGHATLYWYQQILGQGPKLLIQFQNNGVVDDSQLPKDRFSAERLKGVDSTLKIQPAKLEDSAVYLCASSPVFGPADNEKLFFGSGTQLSVL.

The chain is built from TRBV6-6 and TRBJ2-1; TRBD1 might be the D (6 bases). Germline CDR1 is MNHNY and CDR2 is SVGAGI (reference sequence). The CDR3 is 16 amino acids. V lost 8 bases, J lost 1 base, and 18 bases lay in between. The chain's CDR3 is CASENRVAVSYNEQFF. In nucleotides, the CDR3 is TGTGCCAGCGAAAACAGGGTGGCAGTGTCCTACAATGAGCAGTTCTTC.

This clone was seen a few times. The V gene is TRBV29-1, the J gene TRBJ2-7, with D perhaps matching TRBD2 (6 bases). The germline V and J ends were trimmed by 5 bases and 1 base, with 15 bases remaining between them. CDR3 size: 14 residues. Germline V gene lookup returns CDR1 SQVTM and CDR2 ANQGSEA. For the CDR3, the DNA is TGCAGCGTTACCCCCGGGGACTCTTCCTACGAGCAGTACTTC. Protein sequence: CSVTPGDSSYEQYF.

In its sample, this clone was seen a few times. The chain carries TRBV11-3 and TRBJ1-2, with TRBD1 matching 11 bases. The CDR3 loop spans 16 amino acids. V gave up 5 bases and J gave up 3 bases; unmatched junction bases: 8. Per germline, CDR1 SGHNT and CDR2 YENEEA. DNA for the CDR3: TGTGCCAGCAGCCCCCAGAGGACAGGGGGCGACTATGGCTACACCTTC. Its protein is CASSPQRTGGDYGYTF.